Shown below are 8 T cell receptor beta chains from a single sample sequenced in a study of blood T cell repertoires in COVID-19. Repertoires were generated with immunoSEQ multiplex PCR, while TCRdb's copy carries only in-frame clones and drops some. The top ten hold approximately 1.3% of the sample, which has a few hundred thousand clones, around 88% seen once. Sequenced input: peripheral blood. The receptors were sampled from a man aged 80 or over with acute or convalescent COVID-19.

V and J are TRBV4-1 and TRBJ1-5; 7 bases fit TRBD1. Germline CDR1 and CDR2: MGHRA and YSYEKL. V shed 5 bases and J 7 bases; nucleotides not matched to a gene: 8. The CDR3 contains 14 residues. The CDR3 reads CASSASRDSQPQHF. As DNA, the CDR3 is TGCGCCAGCAGCGCCTCCCGGGACAGCCAGCCCCAGCATTTT.

The genes are TRBV7-2 and TRBJ1-2; D may be TRBD1 (6 bases). Germline-derived CDR1 and CDR2 are SGHTA and FQGNSA. V lost 4 bases, J lost 5 bases, and 23 bases lay in between. The CDR3 extends over 17 amino acids. The CDR3 coding sequence is TGTGCCAGCAGCTCGCCCGGGGGGGGCGGACGTCGATATGGCTACACCTTC. This translates into CASSSPGGGGRRYGYTF.

This clone is a singleton in its sample. The genes are TRBV9 and TRBJ1-2, with D maybe TRBD1 (5 bases). Trimming removed 3 bases from V and 2 bases from J, with 11 bases in between. Germline CDR1 SGDLS, CDR2 YYNGEE. This CDR3 has 14 amino acids. CDR3 coding DNA: TGTGCCAGCAGCGCTGCGCGGGGGAACTATGGCTACACCTTC. It is translated as CASSAARGNYGYTF. The complete variable domain, with remaining parts taken from reference TRBV9 and TRBJ1-2, reads DSGVTQTPKHLITATGQRVTLRCSPRSGDLSVYWYQQSLDQGLQFLIQYYNGEERAKGNILERFSAQQFPDLHSELNLSSLELGDSALYFCASSAARGNYGYTFGSGTRLTVV.

The chain is built from TRBV28 and TRBJ2-7; TRBD2 agrees at 10 bases. The junction had 6 bases not matched to a gene; V was cut back by 7 bases and J by 6 bases. Germline V gene lookup returns CDR1 MDHEN and CDR2 SYDVKM. This CDR3 is built from 13 residues. This CDR3 reads CASIGLAGAEQYF. Written as DNA, the CDR3 is TGTGCCAGCATAGGTCTAGCGGGAGCCGAGCAGTACTTC.

This chain links TRBV7-3 with TRBJ2-1; 10 positions match TRBD2. The CDR3 loop spans 15 amino acids. J was trimmed by 5 bases and V by 2 bases; bases with no gene match: 3. The V gene's germline CDR1 is SGHTA and CDR2 FQGTGA. In DNA, the CDR3 is TGTGCCAGCAGCTTAGCTAGCGGGAGCCACAATGAGCAGTTCTTC. This codes for CASSLASGSHNEQFF. Full variable domain (missing parts from reference TRBV7-3 and TRBJ2-1): GAGVSQTPSNKVTEKGKYVELRCDPISGHTALYWYRQSLGQGPEFLIYFQGTGAADDSGLPNDRFFAVRPEGSVSTLKIQRTERGDSAVYLCASSLASGSHNEQFFGPGTRLTVL.

V usage is TRBV6-6 and J usage is TRBJ1-2; D ambiguous. This CDR3 contains 15 residues. The germline V and J ends were trimmed by 0 bases and 4 bases, with 12 bases remaining between them. CDR1 and CDR2 from the germline V gene are MNHNY and SVGAGI (reference sequence). CDR3: CASSYSGTGGYGYTF. CDR3 coding DNA: TGTGCCAGCAGTTACTCTGGTACGGGTGGCTATGGCTACACCTTC.

The chain couples TRBV5-1 to TRBJ2-3; 10 bases map to TRBD1. V shed 5 bases and J 1 base; nucleotides not matched to a gene: 7. The CDR3 has 16 residues. CDR1 and CDR2 (germline): SGHRS, YFSETQ. CDR3 DNA: TGCGCCAGCAGTTGGGACAGGGGATTGGGCACAGATACGCAGTATTTT. Amino acids: CASSWDRGLGTDTQYF.

This chain uses TRBV19 with TRBJ1-4; maybe TRBD1 (5 bases). Germline CDR1 is LNHDA and CDR2 is SQIVND (reference sequence). The CDR3 has 12 residues. DNA of the CDR3: TGTGCATCCGCGACAGTTGTTGAAAAACTGTTTTTT. Amino acids: CASATVVEKLFF.